The clone carrying this T cell receptor (beta chain) was observed a few times. Its antigen is still unknown. The source of the sample is a study of OX40 agonist ivuxolimab in advanced cancers. Turning to the study itself: The study gave patients intravenous ivuxolimab at 0.01 to 10 mg/kg every 2 weeks. Patients receiving dose escalation had hepatocellular carcinoma, melanoma, renal cell or head and neck cancer.

Study-level findings and limits: CD4+ T cells averaged fewer expanded clones than CD8+ T cells.

The V gene lost 5 bases and the J gene lost 1 base, with 3 bases spanning the gap. Germline loops: CDR1 LNHDA, CDR2 SQIVND (reference sequence). The CDR3 is 12 amino acids. Only in-frame clones appear in the TCRdb table, and some are missing; sequencing was by immunoSEQ multiplex PCR. The profile covers around 150,000 clones, with roughly 91% appearing a single time and about 0.93% taken by the ten largest. The origin of this receptor is an adult with an advanced solid tumor such as melanoma, head and neck, liver or kidney cancer. This chain connects TRBV19 to TRBJ1-5; D gene unclear. Sequencing used CD4+ or CD8+ T cells sorted from blood, obtained in a trial of the OX40 agonist ivuxolimab. The CDR3 DNA follows: TGTGCCAGTAGTCTCAGCAATCAGCCCCAGCATTTT. Its protein is CASSLSNQPQHF.